Following are 10 T cell receptor beta chains from one sample sequenced in a study of blood T cells in healthy people across ages. A second PCR, run for roughly 7 to 11 cycles, used a sample-barcoded 5' primer plus a J-beta primer mix. TCRdb passed the 5' RACE reads through MiXCR, listing each CDR3 protein once. The table lists 750,000 to 950,000 distinct CDR3 sequences, just under 30% of them singletons, with about 9.4% in the top ten. The same data also went into a second study, on T cells of mothers and their children.

What was sequenced was blood. The receptors derive from a middle-aged woman in good health.

Notes on this clonotype: Its ends do not fully match the called genes, so a read error is possible. This rearrangement joins TRBV7-7 to TRBJ2-3; TRBD1 aligns across 12 bases. The CDR3 contains 14 residues. Germline V gene data show CDR1 as SSHAT and CDR2 as FNYEAQ (reference sequence). The CDR3 DNA is TGTGCTAGCAGTTCCGGGACAGGGGGCTCGACGGCGTATTTT. Translated, it gives CASSSGTGGSTAYF.

This chain connects TRBV7-9 to TRBJ1-5; 9 bases are a match to TRBD1. The V gene's germline CDR1 is SEHNR and CDR2 FQNEAQ (reference sequence). The CDR3 is 15 residues long. J gave up 3 bases and V 1 base, and 1 base lay outside the gene matches. The CDR3 nucleotides read TGTGCCAGCAGCTTAGGGGACAGGGCCAATCAGCCCCAGCATTTT. Translated: CASSLGDRANQPQHF.

This clonotype was counted only a few times. This chain connects TRBV4-1 to TRBJ2-3; the match to TRBD1 covers 7 bases. The CDR3 runs 17 residues. With V trimmed by 2 bases and J by 5 bases, 13 bases remained unmatched. The germline CDR1 and CDR2 sequences are MGHRA and YSYEKL. CDR3 in amino acids: CASSQWDRGDMGDTQYF. DNA for the CDR3: TGCGCCAGCAGCCAATGGGACAGAGGGGATATGGGAGATACGCAGTATTTT.

This clonotype was seen at least ten times. CDR3: CASSAGQGVKETQYF. CDR3 nucleotide sequence: TGTGCCAGCAGCGCTGGACAGGGGGTGAAAGAGACCCAGTACTTC. This sequence joins TRBV11-1 and TRBJ2-5, with 10 bases matching TRBD1. J was trimmed by 3 bases and V by 5 bases; bases with no gene match: 6. This CDR3 comprises 15 residues. Germline V lookup: CDR1 SGHAT, CDR2 FQDESV (reference sequence).

This clonotype was counted only a few times. This chain joins TRBV14 and TRBJ2-5; D possibly matches TRBD1 or TRBD2 (5 bases each). Germline lookup yields CDR1 SGHDN and CDR2 FVKESK. V gave up 1 base and J gave up 9 bases, with 15 bases separating them. The CDR3 has 14 residues. CDR3 DNA sequence: TGTGCCAGCAGCCAAGCGGGACCCTTTGGGGCCCAGTACTTC. Its translation: CASSQAGPFGAQYF.

At least ten counts were recorded for this clonotype. The chain carries TRBV5-1 and TRBJ1-5, with D possibly matching TRBD1 (6 bases). The CDR3 consists of 14 residues. Germline values: CDR1 SGHRS, CDR2 YFSETQ. V was pared by 4 bases and J by 3 bases, with 11 bases between. The CDR3 DNA follows: TGCGCCAGCAGCGCACAGGGCCCCAATCAGCCCCAGCATTTT. Its translation is CASSAQGPNQPQHF.

To note about this clonotype: A read error may be the cause here, since a much bigger clone is one base away. The V call is TRBV9, the J call TRBJ1-2; D is uncertain. The CDR3 runs to 12 residues. Germline lookup yields CDR1 SGDLS and CDR2 YYNGEE. CDR3 sequence (DNA): TGTGCCGGCAGCGCCTACAGCTATGGCTACACCTTC. It yields the protein CAGSAYSYGYTF.

The rearrangement links TRBV5-1 to TRBJ2-1; D is tentatively TRBD1 or TRBD2 (5 bases each). The CDR3 sequence is 15 residues long. Germline CDR1 reads SGHRS; CDR2 reads YFSETQ. Trimming stripped 0 bases from V and 7 bases from J, with 14 bases between. This CDR3 is CASSLEPGRVNEQFF. Here the CDR3 DNA reads TGCGCCAGCAGCTTGGAACCGGGACGCGTGAATGAGCAGTTCTTC.

This chain joins TRBV28 and TRBJ1-6, with D unresolved. This CDR3 has 13 residues. The germline gives CDR1 MDHEN, CDR2 SYDVKM. V was pared by 2 bases and J by 11 bases, with 10 bases between. This chain's CDR3 is CASSLGTPPPLHF. CDR3 nucleotide sequence: TGTGCCAGCAGTTTAGGAACACCGCCACCCCTCCACTTT.

This clonotype was detected a few times. The J gene is TRBJ1-1, the V gene TRBV27, with TRBD1 matching 9 bases. Trimming took 8 bases from V and 5 from J; bases not matched to a gene: 9. Germline V gives CDR1 MNHEY, CDR2 SMNVEV (reference sequence). This CDR3 region has 14 residues. The CDR3 spells CASRLGQGITEAFF. In nucleotides, the CDR3 is TGTGCCAGCCGACTCGGACAGGGGATAACTGAAGCTTTCTTT.